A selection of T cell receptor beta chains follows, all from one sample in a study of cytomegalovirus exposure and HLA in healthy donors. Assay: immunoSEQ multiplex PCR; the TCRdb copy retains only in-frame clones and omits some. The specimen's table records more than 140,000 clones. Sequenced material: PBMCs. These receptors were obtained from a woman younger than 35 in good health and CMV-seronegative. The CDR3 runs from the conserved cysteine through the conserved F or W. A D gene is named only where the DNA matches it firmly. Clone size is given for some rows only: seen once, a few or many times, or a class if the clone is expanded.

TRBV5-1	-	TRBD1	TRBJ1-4	CASSLGTGGLEKLFF	TGCGCCAGCAGCTTGGGGACAGGGGGATTGGAAAAACTGTTTTTT
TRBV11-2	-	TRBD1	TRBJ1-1	CASSLDRGVAEAFF	TGTGCCAGCAGCCTCGACAGGGGGGTCGCTGAAGCTTTCTTT
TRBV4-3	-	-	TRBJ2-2	CASSQGGSGVPGELFF	TGCGCCAGCAGCCAAGGAGGTTCGGGAGTACCCGGGGAGCTGTTTTTT
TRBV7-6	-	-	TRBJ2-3	CASSLAGQNTQYF	TGTGCCAGCAGCTTAGCGGGACAAAATACGCAGTATTTT
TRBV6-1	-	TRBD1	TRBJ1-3	CASNNLGTGSVPIYF	TGTGCCAGCAACAACCTCGGGACAGGAAGCGTACCCATATATTTT
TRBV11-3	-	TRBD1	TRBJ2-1	CASSLDQAGTGTGNEQFF	TGTGCCAGCAGCTTAGATCAGGCCGGGACAGGGACGGGGAATGAGCAGTTCTTC
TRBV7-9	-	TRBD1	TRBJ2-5	CASRRQGDYQETQYF	TGTGCCAGCAGAAGACAGGGGGACTACCAAGAGACCCAGTACTTC
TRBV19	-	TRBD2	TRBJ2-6	CASSIGGGGSGANVLTF	TGTGCCAGTAGTATAGGCGGGGGAGGCTCTGGGGCCAACGTCCTGACTTTC
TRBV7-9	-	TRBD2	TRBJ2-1	CASTSNRGGGDEQFF	TGTGCCAGCACCTCAAACCGCGGGGGAGGAGATGAGCAGTTCTTC
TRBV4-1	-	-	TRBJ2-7	CASSQDERVPSYEQYF	TGCGCCAGCAGCCAAGATGAGCGGGTACCCTCCTACGAGCAGTACTTC
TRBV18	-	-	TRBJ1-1	CASSPVPPEVTEAFF	TGTGCCAGCTCACCAGTTCCTCCCGAGGTCACTGAAGCTTTCTTT
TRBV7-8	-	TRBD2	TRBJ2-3	CASSLAAGGFYTDTQYF	TGTGCCAGCAGCTTAGCCGCGGGAGGGTTTTATACAGATACGCAGTATTTT
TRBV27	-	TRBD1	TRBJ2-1	CAIGQGEVNEQFF	TGTGCCATAGGACAGGGGGAGGTGAATGAGCAGTTCTTC
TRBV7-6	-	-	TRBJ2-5	CASSLNGETQYF	TGTGCCAGCAGCTTGAACGGAGAGACCCAGTACTTC
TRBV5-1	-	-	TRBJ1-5	CASSLASGNQPQHF	TGCGCCAGCAGCTTGGCTTCGGGTAATCAGCCCCAGCATTTT
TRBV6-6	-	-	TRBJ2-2	CASSFNGELFF	TGTGCCAGCAGTTTTAACGGGGAGCTGTTTTTT
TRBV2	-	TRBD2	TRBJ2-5	CASSEGLAGGSGTQYF	TGTGCCAGCAGTGAAGGGTTAGCGGGGGGTTCGGGGACCCAGTACTTC
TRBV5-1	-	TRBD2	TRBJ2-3	CASSLYPRTSGINTQYF	TGCGCCAGCAGCTTGTATCCCCGGACTAGCGGGATTAATACGCAGTATTTT
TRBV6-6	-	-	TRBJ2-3	CASSHTSGGDTDTQYF	TGTGCCAGCAGCCACACCAGCGGAGGGGACACAGATACGCAGTATTTT
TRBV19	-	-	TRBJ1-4	CASSKTGLVEEKLFF	TGTGCCAGTAGTAAAACAGGGTTGGTAGAGGAAAAACTGTTTTTT
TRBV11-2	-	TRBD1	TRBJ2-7	CASSLGDRETYEQYF	TGTGCCAGCAGCTTAGGGGACAGGGAAACCTACGAGCAGTACTTC
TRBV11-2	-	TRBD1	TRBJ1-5	CASSLLAGTVNQPQHF	TGTGCCAGCAGCTTATTGGCCGGGACAGTAAATCAGCCCCAGCATTTT
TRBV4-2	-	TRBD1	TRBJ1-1	CASSQDHSTGVNTEAFF	TGTGCCAGCAGCCAAGATCATTCGACAGGGGTGAACACTGAAGCTTTCTTT
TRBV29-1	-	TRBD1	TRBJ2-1	CSVAKPRDRRNEQFF	TGCAGCGTTGCAAAACCCAGGGACAGACGAAATGAGCAGTTCTTC
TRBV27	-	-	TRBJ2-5	CASSLSAGIQETQYF	TGTGCCAGCAGTTTATCGGCGGGGATTCAAGAGACCCAGTACTTC
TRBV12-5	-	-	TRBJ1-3	CASGLGSSGNTIYF	TGTGCTAGTGGTTTGGGCAGCTCTGGAAACACCATATATTTT
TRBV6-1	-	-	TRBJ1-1	CASSPREGMAFF	TGTGCCAGCAGTCCCCGGGAGGGGATGGCTTTCTTT
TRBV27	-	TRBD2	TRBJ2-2	CASSWEREGNTGELFF	TGTGCCAGCAGTTGGGAGCGGGAGGGGAACACCGGGGAGCTGTTTTTT
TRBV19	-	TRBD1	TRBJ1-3	CASRAGGTGNTIYF	TGTGCCAGCCGCGCAGGGGGAACAGGAAACACCATATATTTT
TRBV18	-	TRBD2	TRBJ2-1	CASSPGLAGDNEQFF	TGTGCCAGCTCACCGGGACTAGCGGGGGACAATGAGCAGTTCTTC
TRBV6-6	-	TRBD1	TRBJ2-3	CASSSSDRPFTDTQYF	TGTGCCAGCAGTTCCTCGGACAGGCCCTTCACAGATACGCAGTATTTT
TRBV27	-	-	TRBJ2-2	CASSLRGGSSTGELFF	TGTGCCAGCAGTTTACGCGGGGGCAGTAGCACCGGGGAGCTGTTTTTT
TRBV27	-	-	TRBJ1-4	CASSFWGDDEKLFF	TGTGCCAGCAGTTTTTGGGGGGACGATGAAAAACTGTTTTTT
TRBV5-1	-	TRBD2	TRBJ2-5	CASSFLGAGADETQYF	TGCGCCAGCAGCTTCTTAGGAGCGGGAGCAGATGAGACCCAGTACTTC
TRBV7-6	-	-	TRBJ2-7	CASSATGPAGHEQYF	TGTGCCAGCAGTGCTACAGGACCCGCTGGCCACGAGCAGTACTTC
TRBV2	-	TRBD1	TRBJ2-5	CASSEFAGQGSQTQYF	TGTGCCAGCAGTGAATTTGCGGGACAGGGATCGCAGACCCAGTACTTC
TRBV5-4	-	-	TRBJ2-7	CASSPPFPEDYEQYF	TGTGCCAGCAGCCCCCCCTTCCCAGAGGACTACGAGCAGTACTTC
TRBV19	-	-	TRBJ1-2	CASSRDRLYGYTF	TGTGCCAGTAGTAGAGACAGACTCTATGGCTACACCTTC
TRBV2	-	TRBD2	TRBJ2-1	CASILGSLAAYNEQFF	TGTGCCAGCATCTTGGGTAGCCTAGCGGCTTACAATGAGCAGTTCTTC
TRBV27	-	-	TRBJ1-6	CASSLPNDRYPNSPLHF	TGTGCCAGCAGTCTACCAAACGACAGGTATCCTAATTCACCCCTCCACTTT
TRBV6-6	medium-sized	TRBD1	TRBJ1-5	CASSYADRGRGQPQHF	TGTGCCAGCAGTTACGCGGACAGGGGAAGAGGTCAGCCCCAGCATTTT
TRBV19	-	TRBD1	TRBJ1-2	CASSAPRDRGAYGYTF	TGTGCCAGTAGTGCCCCTCGGGACAGGGGAGCCTATGGCTACACCTTC
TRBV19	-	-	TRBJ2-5	CASRGGTNRETQYF	TGTGCCAGTAGGGGCGGGACCAATCGAGAGACCCAGTACTTC
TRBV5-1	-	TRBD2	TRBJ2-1	CASSLGTSGNEQFF	TGCGCCAGCAGCTTGGGGACTAGCGGGAATGAGCAGTTCTTC
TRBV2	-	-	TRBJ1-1	CASSADRNTEAFF	TGTGCCAGCAGCGCCGACAGGAACACTGAAGCTTTCTTT